One and the same sample provided the 2 T cell receptor beta chains below, sequenced in a study of T cells in Graves' hyperthyroidism and ophthalmopathy. Authors of the study amplified TCR beta CDR3 regions from RNA transcripts. The HTBI primer set served for first-round RT-PCR of the TCR CDR3. TCRdb passed the multiplex PCR reads through MiXCR, listing each CDR3 protein once. The table records hundreds of thousands of distinct CDR3 sequences, 14% of them present only once. The sequenced sample consisted of blood. Source of these receptors: a young woman with Graves' hyperthyroidism.

This clonotype was counted a few times. This chain connects TRBV29-1 to TRBJ2-1; 11 nucleotides agree with TRBD1. There are 15 residues in the CDR3. V was pared by 3 bases and J by 2 bases, with 3 bases of the junction left unmatched. Germline V CDR1 and CDR2: SQVTM, ANQGSEA. The CDR3 here is CSVDGGQGAYNEQFF. The CDR3 bases are TGCAGCGTTGATGGGGGACAGGGGGCCTACAATGAGCAGTTCTTC.

The genes are TRBV11-1 and TRBJ2-1, with TRBD1 matching 10 bases. The junction had 2 bases not matched to a gene; V was cut back by 2 bases and J by 4 bases. The CDR3 runs to 15 residues. CDR1 and CDR2 (germline): SGHAT, FQDESV (reference sequence). CDR3: CASSLRGQGYNEQFF. The DNA for the CDR3 is TGTGCCAGCAGCTTAAGGGGACAGGGGTACAATGAGCAGTTCTTC.